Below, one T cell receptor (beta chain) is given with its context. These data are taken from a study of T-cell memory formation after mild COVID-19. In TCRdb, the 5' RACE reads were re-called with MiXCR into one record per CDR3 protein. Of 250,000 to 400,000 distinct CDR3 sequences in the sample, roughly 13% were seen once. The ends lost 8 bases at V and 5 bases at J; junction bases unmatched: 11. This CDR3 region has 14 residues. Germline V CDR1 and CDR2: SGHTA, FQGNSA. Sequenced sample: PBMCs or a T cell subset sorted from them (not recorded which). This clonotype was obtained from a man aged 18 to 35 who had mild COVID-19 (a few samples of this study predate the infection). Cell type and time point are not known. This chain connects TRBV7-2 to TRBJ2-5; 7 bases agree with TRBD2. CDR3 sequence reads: CASEGQAGGETQYF. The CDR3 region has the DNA TGTGCCAGCGAGGGGCAGGCCGGGGGGGAGACCCAGTACTTC.